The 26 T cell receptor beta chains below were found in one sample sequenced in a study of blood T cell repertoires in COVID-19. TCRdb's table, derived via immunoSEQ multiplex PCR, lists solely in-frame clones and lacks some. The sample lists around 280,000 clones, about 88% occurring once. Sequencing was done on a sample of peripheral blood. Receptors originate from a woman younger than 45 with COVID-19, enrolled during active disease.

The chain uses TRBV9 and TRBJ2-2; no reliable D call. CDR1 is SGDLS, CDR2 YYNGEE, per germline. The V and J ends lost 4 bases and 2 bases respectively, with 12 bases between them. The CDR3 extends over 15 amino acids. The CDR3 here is CASSPQVSNTGELFF. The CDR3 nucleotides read TGTGCCAGCAGCCCCCAAGTTAGCAACACCGGGGAGCTGTTTTTT.

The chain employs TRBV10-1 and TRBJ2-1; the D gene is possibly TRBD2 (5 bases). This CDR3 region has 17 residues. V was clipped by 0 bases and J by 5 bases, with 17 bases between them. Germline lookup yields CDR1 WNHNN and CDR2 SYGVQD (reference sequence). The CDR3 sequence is CASSESVASEDDNEQFF. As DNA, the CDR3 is TGCGCCAGCAGTGAGTCGGTAGCGTCCGAGGACGACAATGAGCAGTTCTTC.

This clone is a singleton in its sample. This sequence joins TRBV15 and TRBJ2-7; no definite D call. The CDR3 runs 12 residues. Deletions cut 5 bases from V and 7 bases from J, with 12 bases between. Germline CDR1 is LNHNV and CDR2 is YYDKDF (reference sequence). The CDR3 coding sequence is TGTGCCACCAGCTCTTCAAACTTTGAGCAGTACTTC. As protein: CATSSSNFEQYF. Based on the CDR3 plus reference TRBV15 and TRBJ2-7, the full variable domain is DAMVIQNPRYQVTQFGKPVTLSCSQTLNHNVMYWYQQKSSQAPKLLFHYYDKDFNNEADTPDNFQSRRPNTSFCFLDIRSPGLGDTAMYLCATSSSNFEQYFGPGTRLTVT.

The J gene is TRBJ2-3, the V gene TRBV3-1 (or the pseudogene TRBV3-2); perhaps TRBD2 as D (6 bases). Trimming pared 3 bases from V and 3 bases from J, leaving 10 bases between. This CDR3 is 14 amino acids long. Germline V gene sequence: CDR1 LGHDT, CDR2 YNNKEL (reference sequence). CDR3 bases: TGTGCCAGCAGCCACGGGAGTTGGACAGATACGCAGTATTTT. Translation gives CASSHGSWTDTQYF.

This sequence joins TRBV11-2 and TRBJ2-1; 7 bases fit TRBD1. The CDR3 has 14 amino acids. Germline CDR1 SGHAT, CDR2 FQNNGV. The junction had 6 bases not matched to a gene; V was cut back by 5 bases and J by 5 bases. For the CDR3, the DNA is TGTGCCAGCAGCCGCCGGGACAGCGACAATGAGCAGTTCTTC. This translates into CASSRRDSDNEQFF.

CDR3 coding DNA: TGCGCCACCCGACAGGGGAATCAGCCCCAGCATTTT. Translation gives CATRQGNQPQHF. The rearrangement uses TRBV10-2 and TRBJ1-5; 8 nucleotides line up with TRBD1. CDR3 length equals 12 residues. V trimming: 10 bases; J trimming: 4 bases; junction bases outside the gene matches: 3. The germline CDR1 and CDR2 sequences are WSHSY and SAAADI.

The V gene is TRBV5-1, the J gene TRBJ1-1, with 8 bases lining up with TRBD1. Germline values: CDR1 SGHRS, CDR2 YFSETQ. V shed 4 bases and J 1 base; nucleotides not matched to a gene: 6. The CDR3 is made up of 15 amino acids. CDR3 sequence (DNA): TGCGCCAGCAGCCTGGGACAGGAAAAGAACACTGAAGCTTTCTTT. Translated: CASSLGQEKNTEAFF.

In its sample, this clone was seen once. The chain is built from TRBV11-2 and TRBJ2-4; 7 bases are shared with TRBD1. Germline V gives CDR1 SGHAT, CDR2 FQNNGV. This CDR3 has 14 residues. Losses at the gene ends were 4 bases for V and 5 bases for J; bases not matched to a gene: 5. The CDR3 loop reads CASSSPGQQNIQYF. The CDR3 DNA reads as TGTGCCAGCAGCTCTCCGGGACAGCAAAACATTCAGTACTTC.

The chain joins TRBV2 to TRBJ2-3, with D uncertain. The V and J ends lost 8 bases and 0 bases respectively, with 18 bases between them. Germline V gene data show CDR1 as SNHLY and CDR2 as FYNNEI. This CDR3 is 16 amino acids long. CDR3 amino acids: CASRRYAASSTDTQYF. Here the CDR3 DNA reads TGTGCCAGCCGCCGATATGCGGCCTCTAGCACAGATACGCAGTATTTT.

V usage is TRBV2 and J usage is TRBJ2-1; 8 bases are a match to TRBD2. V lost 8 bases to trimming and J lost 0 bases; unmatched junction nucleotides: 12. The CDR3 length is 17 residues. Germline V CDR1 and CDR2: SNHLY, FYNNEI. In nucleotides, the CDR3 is TGTGCCAGCTCCGGGACTAGAGGGGGGAGCTCCTACAATGAGCAGTTCTTC. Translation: CASSGTRGGSSYNEQFF.

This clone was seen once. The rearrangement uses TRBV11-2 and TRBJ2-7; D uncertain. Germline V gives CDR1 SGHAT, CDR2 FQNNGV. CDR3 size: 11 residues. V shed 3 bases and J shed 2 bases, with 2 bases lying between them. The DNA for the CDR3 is TGTGCCAGCAGCTTTACCTACGAGCAGTACTTC. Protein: CASSFTYEQYF. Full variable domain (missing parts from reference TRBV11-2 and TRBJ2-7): EAGVAQSPRYKIIEKRQSVAFWCNPISGHATLYWYQQILGQGPKLLIQFQNNGVVDDSQLPKDRFSAERLKGVDSTLKIQPAKLEDSAVYLCASSFTYEQYFGPGTRLTVT.

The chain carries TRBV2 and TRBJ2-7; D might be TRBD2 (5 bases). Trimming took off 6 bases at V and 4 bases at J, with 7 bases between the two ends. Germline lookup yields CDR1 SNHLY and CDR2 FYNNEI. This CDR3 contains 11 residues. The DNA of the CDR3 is TGTGCCAGCAGCGGCGGGTACGAGCAGTACTTC. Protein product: CASSGGYEQYF.

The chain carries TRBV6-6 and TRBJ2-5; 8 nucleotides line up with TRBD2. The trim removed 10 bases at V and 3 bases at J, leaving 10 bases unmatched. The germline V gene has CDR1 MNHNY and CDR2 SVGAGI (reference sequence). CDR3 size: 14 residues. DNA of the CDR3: TGTGCCACCACAGACCGAGCGGGAGAAGAGACCCAGTACTTC. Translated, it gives CATTDRAGEETQYF.

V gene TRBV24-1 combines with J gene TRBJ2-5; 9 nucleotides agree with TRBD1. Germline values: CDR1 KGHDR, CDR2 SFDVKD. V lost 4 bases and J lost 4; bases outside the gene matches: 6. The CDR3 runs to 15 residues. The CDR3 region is CATSELGQGGETQYF. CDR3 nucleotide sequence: TGTGCCACCAGTGAATTGGGACAGGGTGGAGAGACCCAGTACTTC.

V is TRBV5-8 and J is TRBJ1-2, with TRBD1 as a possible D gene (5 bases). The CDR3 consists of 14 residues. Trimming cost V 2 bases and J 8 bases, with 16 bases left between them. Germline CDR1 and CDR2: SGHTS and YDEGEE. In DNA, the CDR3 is TGTGCCAGCAGCTTTCTACAGGCATTTGGCGGCTACACCTTC. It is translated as CASSFLQAFGGYTF.

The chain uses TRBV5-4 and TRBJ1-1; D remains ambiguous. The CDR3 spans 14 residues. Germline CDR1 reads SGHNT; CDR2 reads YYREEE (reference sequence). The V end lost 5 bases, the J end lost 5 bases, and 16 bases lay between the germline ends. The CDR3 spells CASSPTHAPTEAFF. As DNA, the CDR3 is TGTGCCAGCAGTCCTACTCATGCCCCAACTGAAGCTTTCTTT. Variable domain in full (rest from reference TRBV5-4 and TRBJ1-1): ETGVTQSPTHLIKTRGQQVTLRCSSQSGHNTVSWYQQALGQGPQFIFQYYREEENGRGNFPPRFSGLQFPNYSSELNVNALELDDSALYLCASSPTHAPTEAFFGQGTRLTVV.

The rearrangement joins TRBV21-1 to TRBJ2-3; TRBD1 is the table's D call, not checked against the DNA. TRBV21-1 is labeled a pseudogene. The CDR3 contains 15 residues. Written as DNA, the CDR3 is TGTGCCAGCAGCAAAGGGGGCAAATTCACAGATACGCAGTATTTT. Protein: CASSKGGKFTDTQYF.

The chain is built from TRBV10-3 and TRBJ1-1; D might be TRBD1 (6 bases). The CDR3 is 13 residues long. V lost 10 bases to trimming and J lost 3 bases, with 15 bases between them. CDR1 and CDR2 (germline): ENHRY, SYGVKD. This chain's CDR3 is CATAGGADTEAFF. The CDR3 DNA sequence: TGTGCCACGGCGGGGGGCGCAGACACTGAAGCTTTCTTT.

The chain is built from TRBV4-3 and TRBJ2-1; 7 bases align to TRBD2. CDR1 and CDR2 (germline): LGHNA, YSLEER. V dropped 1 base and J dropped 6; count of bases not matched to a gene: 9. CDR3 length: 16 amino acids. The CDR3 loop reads CASSQGGLGIRNEQFF. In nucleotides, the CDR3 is TGCGCCAGCAGCCAAGGTGGACTAGGAATCCGCAATGAGCAGTTCTTC.

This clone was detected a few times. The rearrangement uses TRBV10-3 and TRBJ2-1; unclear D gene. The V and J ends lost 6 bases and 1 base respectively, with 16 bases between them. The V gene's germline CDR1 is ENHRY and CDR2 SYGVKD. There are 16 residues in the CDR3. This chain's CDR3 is CAISPLVAESYNEQFF. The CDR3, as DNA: TGTGCCATCAGCCCCCTGGTAGCTGAGTCCTACAATGAGCAGTTCTTC.

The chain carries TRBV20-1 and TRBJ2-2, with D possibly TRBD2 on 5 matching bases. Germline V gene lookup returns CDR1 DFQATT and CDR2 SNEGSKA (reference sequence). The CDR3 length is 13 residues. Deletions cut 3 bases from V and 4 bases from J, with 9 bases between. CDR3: CSASLAGTGELFF. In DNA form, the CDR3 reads TGCAGTGCTAGTTTGGCGGGCACCGGGGAGCTGTTTTTT.

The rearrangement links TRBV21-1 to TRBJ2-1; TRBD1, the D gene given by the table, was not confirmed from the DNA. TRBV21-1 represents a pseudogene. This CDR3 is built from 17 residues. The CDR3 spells CASSNPPGTGAYNEQFF. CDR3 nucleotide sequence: TGTGCCAGCAGCAACCCCCCCGGGACAGGGGCCTACAATGAGCAGTTCTTC.

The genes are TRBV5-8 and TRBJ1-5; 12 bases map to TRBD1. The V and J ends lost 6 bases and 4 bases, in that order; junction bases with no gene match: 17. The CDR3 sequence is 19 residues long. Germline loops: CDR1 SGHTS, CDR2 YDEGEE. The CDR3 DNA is TGTGCCAGCACCTCGGGACAGGGGGCCACCGTTACAAAGAATCAGCCCCAGCATTTT. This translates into CASTSGQGATVTKNQPQHF.

The CDR3 DNA is TGTGCCAGCAGTATACCTTCTCGACAGGGGGTATATCAGCCCCAGCATTTT. Its protein is CASSIPSRQGVYQPQHF. The chain combines TRBV28 with TRBJ1-5; 9 bases map to TRBD1. The germline gives CDR1 MDHEN, CDR2 SYDVKM. This CDR3 has 17 amino acids. J lost 5 bases, V lost 5 bases, and 13 bases had no gene match.

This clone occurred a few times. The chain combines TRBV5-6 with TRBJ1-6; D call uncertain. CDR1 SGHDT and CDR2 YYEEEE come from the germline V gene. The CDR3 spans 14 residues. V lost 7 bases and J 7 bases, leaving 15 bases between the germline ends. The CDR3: CASGGPRSNSPLHF. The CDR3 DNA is TGTGCCAGCGGAGGTCCCCGGTCCAATTCACCCCTCCACTTT.

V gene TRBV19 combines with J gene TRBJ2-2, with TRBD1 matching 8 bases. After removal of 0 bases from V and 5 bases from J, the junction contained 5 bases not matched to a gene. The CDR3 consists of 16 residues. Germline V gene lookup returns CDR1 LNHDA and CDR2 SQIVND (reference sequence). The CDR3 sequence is CASSIDGTGWTGELFF. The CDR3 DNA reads TGTGCCAGTAGTATAGATGGGACAGGATGGACCGGGGAGCTGTTTTTT.